This is a list of T cell receptor beta chains from one sample in a study of cytomegalovirus exposure and HLA in healthy donors. Generated by immunoSEQ multiplex PCR, the TCRdb table keeps only in-frame clones and is missing some. The repertoire holds about 360,000 clones, with approximately 90% as singletons. The sequenced sample was PBMCs. Receptors originate from a woman aged 18 to 35 in good health and CMV-seronegative. Each CDR3 is given with its conserved first and last residue. The D gene is left open where the match is weak. Part of the rows lack a size; the others show once, few, many or a class for expanded clones.

TRBV6-1,NA,TRBJ2-7,TRBD1,TGTGCCAGCAGTGAAGCAACTAACCCGGGACAGGGGTTCGAGCAGTACTTC,CASSEATNPGQGFEQYF
TRBV7-3,NA,TRBJ2-1,TRBD1,TGTGCCAGCAGCTCTTCTGACAGGGGGCGCAATGAGCAGTTCTTC,CASSSSDRGRNEQFF
TRBV28,NA,TRBJ1-2,NA,TGTGCCAGCAGTTTTGTGACAGTGGATGGCTACACCTTC,CASSFVTVDGYTF
TRBV9,NA,TRBJ2-2,TRBD2,TGTGCCAGCAGCGTACTAGCGGGAGTAACCGGGGAGCTGTTTTTT,CASSVLAGVTGELFF
TRBV19,once,TRBJ2-5,NA,TGTGCCAGCGAGACAGGAGAGACCCAGTACTTC,CASETGETQYF
TRBV4-1,NA,TRBJ1-2,NA,TGCGCCAGCAGCCAAGCGTCCGGGAACTATGGCTACACCTTC,CASSQASGNYGYTF
TRBV7-9,NA,TRBJ2-5,TRBD1,TGTGCCAGCAGCACAAGGGACAGACAAGAGACCCAGTACTTC,CASSTRDRQETQYF
TRBV29-1,NA,TRBJ1-1,NA,TGCAGCGTAGTGGGAGAAAGAACAACTTTGAACACTGAAGCTTTCTTT,CSVVGERTTLNTEAFF
TRBV6-6,NA,TRBJ2-3,TRBD1,TGTGCCAGCAGCACAGGGGTAAAGACAGATACGCAGTATTTT,CASSTGVKTDTQYF
TRBV13,NA,TRBJ2-4,TRBD1,TGTGCCAGCAGCTCCACGGGACAGGGCGAAAACATTCAGTACTTC,CASSSTGQGENIQYF
TRBV4-2,NA,TRBJ2-5,NA,TGTGCCAGCAGCCAAGAAGGGGCGGGGAAGCAAGAGACCCAGTACTTC,CASSQEGAGKQETQYF
TRBV27,NA,TRBJ2-3,NA,TGTGCCAGCAGTTTATCCCCGGGGTCAGATACGCAGTATTTT,CASSLSPGSDTQYF
TRBV4-1,few,TRBJ1-1,TRBD1,TGCGCCAGCAGCAGAGAGGGGACAGGGGGGGAAGCTTTCTTT,CASSREGTGGEAFF
TRBV6-5,NA,TRBJ1-2,TRBD1,TGTGCCAGCAGTGGACAGGGCAGCGGCTACACCTTC,CASSGQGSGYTF
TRBV7-6,NA,TRBJ2-1,TRBD2,TGTGCCAGCAGCCAAGCGGGGAGCTCCTACAATGAGCAGTTCTTC,CASSQAGSSYNEQFF
TRBV30,NA,TRBJ1-4,NA,TGTGCCTGGACCGATAGACAGCCCTATGGGTCTACTAATGAAAAACTGTTTTTT,CAWTDRQPYGSTNEKLFF
TRBV5-4,NA,TRBJ2-1,NA,TGTGCCAGCAGCTTGGTACGGGGGTCCTACAATGAGCAGTTCTTC,CASSLVRGSYNEQFF
TRBV28,once,TRBJ1-2,NA,TGTGCCAGCAGTTTATCCCCCAGGGGCTATGGCTACACCTTC,CASSLSPRGYGYTF
TRBV9,NA,TRBJ2-5,NA,TGTGCCAGCAGCGACGGACCGGGACTGCAAGAGACCCAGTACTTC,CASSDGPGLQETQYF
TRBV27,once,TRBJ2-7,TRBD2,TGTGCCAGCAGTTTATGGGCGGGAGGGCCTTACGAGCAGTACTTC,CASSLWAGGPYEQYF
TRBV9,NA,TRBJ2-1,NA,TGTGCCAGCAGCGCTTTTAGACTCTCCTACAATGAGCAGTTCTTC,CASSAFRLSYNEQFF
TRBV6-5,NA,TRBJ1-3,TRBD1,TGTGCCAGCAGTTACCGTCAGGGGGCCGGAAACACCATATATTTT,CASSYRQGAGNTIYF
TRBV19,NA,TRBJ2-2,TRBD2,TGTGCCAGTACCGCCTGGGGAGGGGAGAGGACCGGGGAGCTGTTTTTT,CASTAWGGERTGELFF
TRBV5-1,few,TRBJ1-6,NA,TGCGCCAGCAGCATCTCAGAACAGACTAATTCACCCCTCCACTTT,CASSISEQTNSPLHF
TRBV4-1,once,TRBJ2-7,TRBD1,TGCGCCAGCAGCCCCCGACAGGGGTCTTCCTACGAGCAGTACTTC,CASSPRQGSSYEQYF
TRBV4-1,few,TRBJ2-3,TRBD2,TGCGCCAGCAGCCAGAGAGCTAGCGGGAGGCCGTCCCCCACGCAGTATTTT,CASSQRASGRPSPTQYF
TRBV5-6,NA,TRBJ2-5,TRBD2,TGTGCCAGCAGCCCTAAAGCGGGGGGGCTCCCCCAGTACTTC,CASSPKAGGLPQYF
TRBV5-1,NA,TRBJ2-3,TRBD1,TGCGCCAGCAGCTTAAGGACAGGGGAGATAGATACGCAGTATTTT,CASSLRTGEIDTQYF
TRBV9,once,TRBJ2-5,TRBD2,TGTGCCAGCAGCGACGGGAGGGCCCGGGCGACCCAGTACTTC,CASSDGRARATQYF
TRBV7-9,NA,TRBJ2-1,TRBD2,TGTGCCAGCAGCTTAGGGCTAGCGGGAGGAGGCTCCTACAATGAGCAGTTCTTC,CASSLGLAGGGSYNEQFF
TRBV6-1,NA,TRBJ1-2,TRBD1,TGTGCCAGCAGTGATTGGACAGGAGTCTTCTATGGCTACACCTTC,CASSDWTGVFYGYTF
TRBV7-9,NA,TRBJ1-2,NA,TGTGCCAGCAGCCGGACCCCCCGCGGAGGGCACACGGGCTACACCTTC,CASSRTPRGGHTGYTF
TRBV7-2,NA,TRBJ2-7,NA,TGTGCCAGCAGCTTAGGAGGGCCCCGCTCCTACGAGCAGTACTTC,CASSLGGPRSYEQYF
TRBV28,NA,TRBJ1-1,NA,TGTGCCAGCAGTACCCCGACAGGATCGAACACTGAAGCTTTCTTT,CASSTPTGSNTEAFF
TRBV5-5,NA,TRBJ1-2,TRBD1,TGTGCCAGCAGCCCTGGACAGGGGCTCTATATAGGCTACACCTTC,CASSPGQGLYIGYTF
TRBV5-1,NA,TRBJ2-7,NA,TGCGCCAGCAGCTTATTAGGAACAAGGGGCGAGCAGTACTTC,CASSLLGTRGEQYF